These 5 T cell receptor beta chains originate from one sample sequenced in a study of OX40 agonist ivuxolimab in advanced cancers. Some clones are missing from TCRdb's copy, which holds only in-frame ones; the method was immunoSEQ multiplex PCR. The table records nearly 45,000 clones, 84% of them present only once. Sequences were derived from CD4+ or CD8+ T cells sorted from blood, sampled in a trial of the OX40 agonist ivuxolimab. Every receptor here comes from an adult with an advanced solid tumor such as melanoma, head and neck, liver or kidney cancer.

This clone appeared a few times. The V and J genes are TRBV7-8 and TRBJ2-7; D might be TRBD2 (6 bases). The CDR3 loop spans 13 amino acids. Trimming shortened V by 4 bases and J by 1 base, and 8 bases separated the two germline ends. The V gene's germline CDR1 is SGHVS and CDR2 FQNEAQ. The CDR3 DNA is TGTGCCAGCAGCTGGGGACTTTCCTACGAGCAGTACTTC. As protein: CASSWGLSYEQYF. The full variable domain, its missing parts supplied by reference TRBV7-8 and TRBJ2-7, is GAGVSQSPRYKVAKRGQDVALRCDPISGHVSLFWYQQALGQGPEFLTYFQNEAQLDKSGLPSDRFFAERPEGSVSTLKIQRTQQEDSAVYLCASSWGLSYEQYFGPGTRLTVT.

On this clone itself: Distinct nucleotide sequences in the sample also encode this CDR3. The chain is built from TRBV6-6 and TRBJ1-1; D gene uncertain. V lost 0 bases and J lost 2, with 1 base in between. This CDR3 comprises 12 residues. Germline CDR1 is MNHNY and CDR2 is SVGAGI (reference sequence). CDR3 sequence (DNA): TGTGCCAGCAGTTACTCTAACACTGAAGCTTTCTTT. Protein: CASSYSNTEAFF.

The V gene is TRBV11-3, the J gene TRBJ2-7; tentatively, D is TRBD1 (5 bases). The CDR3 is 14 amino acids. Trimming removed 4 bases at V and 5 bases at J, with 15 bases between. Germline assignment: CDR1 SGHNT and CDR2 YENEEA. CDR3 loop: CASSSFGAPHEQYF. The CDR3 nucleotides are TGTGCCAGCAGCTCCTTTGGGGCCCCCCACGAGCAGTACTTC. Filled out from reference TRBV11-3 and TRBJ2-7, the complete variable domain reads EAGVVQSPRYKIIEKKQPVAFWCNPISGHNTLYWYLQNLGQGPELLIRYENEEAVDDSQLPKDRFSAERLKGVDSTLKIQPAELGDSAVYLCASSSFGAPHEQYFGPGTRLTVT.

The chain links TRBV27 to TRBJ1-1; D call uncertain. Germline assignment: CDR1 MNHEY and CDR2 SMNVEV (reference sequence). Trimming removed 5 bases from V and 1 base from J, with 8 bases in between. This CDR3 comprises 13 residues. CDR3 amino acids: CASSRSPNTEAFF. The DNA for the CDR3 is TGTGCCAGCAGTCGTAGCCCGAACACTGAAGCTTTCTTT.

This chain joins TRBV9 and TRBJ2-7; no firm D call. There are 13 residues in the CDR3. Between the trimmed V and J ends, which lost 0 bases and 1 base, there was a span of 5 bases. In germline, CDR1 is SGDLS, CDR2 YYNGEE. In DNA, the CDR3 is TGTGCCAGCAGCGTAGGTGATTCCTACGAGCAGTACTTC. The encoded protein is CASSVGDSYEQYF.